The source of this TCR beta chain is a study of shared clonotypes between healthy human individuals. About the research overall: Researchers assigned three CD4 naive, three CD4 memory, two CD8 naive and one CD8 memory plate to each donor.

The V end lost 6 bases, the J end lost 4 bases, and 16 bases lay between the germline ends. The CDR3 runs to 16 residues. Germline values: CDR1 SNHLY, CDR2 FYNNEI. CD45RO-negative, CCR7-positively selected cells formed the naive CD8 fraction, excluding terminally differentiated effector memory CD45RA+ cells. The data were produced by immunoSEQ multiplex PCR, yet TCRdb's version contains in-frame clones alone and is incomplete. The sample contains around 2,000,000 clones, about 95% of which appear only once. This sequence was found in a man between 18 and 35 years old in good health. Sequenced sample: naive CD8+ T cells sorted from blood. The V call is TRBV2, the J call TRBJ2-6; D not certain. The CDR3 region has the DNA TGTGCCAGCAGCCCGGGCCCCCCTGGCGGGGCCAACGTCCTGACTTTC. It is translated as CASSPGPPGGANVLTF. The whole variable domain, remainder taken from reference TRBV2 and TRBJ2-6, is EPEVTQTPSHQVTQMGQEVILRCVPISNHLYFYWYRQILGQKVEFLVSFYNNEISEKSEIFDDQFSVERPDGSNFTLKIRSTKLEDSAMYFCASSPGPPGGANVLTFGAGSRLTVL.